The clone carrying this T cell receptor beta chain was seen once. The antigen is unknown. The source of the sample is a study of beta chain features in type 1 diabetes. Sequenced material consisted of expressed TCRB transcripts (all of the isolated RNA was reverse transcribed). Method: immunoSEQ multiplex PCR; TCRdb's copy keeps in-frame clones and lacks some. The sample records some 350,000 clones, around 9.6% being singletons. CDR1 is MNHEY and CDR2 is SMNVEV in the germline V gene (reference sequence). The CDR3 contains 12 residues. Deletions cut 6 bases from V and 7 bases from J, with 11 bases between. Sorted CD4+ subsets: naive, central memory, regulatory, stem cell-like memory (CD45RO/CCR7/CD25/CD127/CD95/CD27 panel). Study findings and constraints: Equally in patients and controls, shorter templates might have been favored by PCR. The naive, central memory and Treg TCRB repertoires showed an apparent similarity that was greater among patients than among healthy donors. Type 1 diabetes patients had moderately but significantly shorter TCRB CDR3s in all four CD4+ subsets. cDNA-based reads could over-represent cells with high TCR expression.

V is TRBV27 and J is TRBJ2-3, with D perhaps assigned TRBD1 or TRBD2 (6 bases each). The sequencing sample was made of central memory CD4+ T cells from blood. This clonotype was obtained from a man aged 25-45 years with type 1 diabetes. In DNA, the CDR3 is TGTGCCAGCAGAAGAGGGGGGAATACGCAGTATTTT. Amino acids: CASRRGGNTQYF.